The 3 T cell receptor beta chains below come from one sample, sequenced in a study of T cells after yellow fever vaccination. In TCRdb, the 5' RACE reads were re-called with MiXCR into one record per CDR3 protein. The data hold a few hundred thousand distinct CDR3 sequences, with about 12% observed a single time. The sequences come from CD4+ T cells sorted from PBMCs, collected 15 days after the yellow fever booster vaccination. The receptor set was obtained from a man younger than 35 who received the YFV17D yellow fever vaccine.

V gene TRBV19 combines with J gene TRBJ2-5; D is tentatively TRBD1 or TRBD2 (5 bases each). V was shortened by 11 bases and J by 6 bases, with 13 bases between the two germline ends. The V gene's germline CDR1 is LNHDA and CDR2 SQIVND (reference sequence). This CDR3 is 11 amino acids long. CDR3 loop: CAGGRGQTQYF. Written as DNA, the CDR3 is TGTGCCGGAGGAAGGGGACAGACCCAGTACTTC.

The chain has TRBV6-4 and TRBJ2-5; 9 bases line up with TRBD1. The ends lost 0 bases at V and 5 bases at J; junction bases unmatched: 10. From germline, CDR1 is MRHNA and CDR2 SNTAGT. The CDR3 is made up of 17 amino acids. The CDR3 reads CASSDSGQGQRRETQYF. In DNA form, the CDR3 reads TGTGCCAGCAGTGACTCGGGACAGGGCCAGCGACGGGAGACCCAGTACTTC.

This clonotype was seen repeatedly, ten times or more. This rearrangement joins TRBV20-1 to TRBJ1-1, with 10 bases that match TRBD1. Trimming cost V 2 bases and J 3 bases; bases outside gene matches: 3. Germline CDR1 DFQATT, CDR2 SNEGSKA (reference sequence). This CDR3 is 14 amino acids long. CDR3 nucleotides: TGCAGTGCTAGATCGACAGGGGGCTACACTGAAGCTTTCTTT. This translates into CSARSTGGYTEAFF.